These 9 T cell receptor beta chains originate from one sample sequenced in a study of cytomegalovirus exposure and HLA in healthy donors. PCR employed 60 Vbeta and 13 Jbeta primers. The table came from immunoSEQ multiplex PCR; TCRdb's copy has only in-frame clones and leaves some out. The table has 95,000 to 120,000 clones, roughly 70% seen once. The specimen sequenced was PBMCs. The receptor set was obtained from a woman aged 40 to 50 in good health and CMV-seropositive.

The gene calls are TRBV9 and TRBJ2-7, with D perhaps TRBD2 (7 bases). The length of the CDR3 is 13 residues. V was pared by 3 bases and J by 2 bases, with 9 bases between. Looked up from germline, CDR1 is SGDLS and CDR2 is YYNGEE. CDR3 loop: CASSAGGPYEQYF. The CDR3 DNA sequence: TGTGCCAGCAGCGCCGGGGGGCCCTACGAGCAGTACTTC.

The chain joins TRBV11-1 to TRBJ2-1; 12 bases align to TRBD2. The CDR3 has 15 amino acids. Germline V gives CDR1 SGHAT, CDR2 FQDESV (reference sequence). V lost 5 bases and J lost 7; bases outside the gene matches: 6. In DNA, the CDR3 is TGTGCCAGCAGCCCTAGACTAGCGGGGGATAATGAGCAGTTCTTC. Translation: CASSPRLAGDNEQFF.

The chain recombines TRBV19 with TRBJ2-1; 8 bases are a match to TRBD1. V gave up 0 bases and J gave up 2 bases; unmatched junction bases: 12. CDR3 size: 19 residues. Germline V gene data show CDR1 as LNHDA and CDR2 as SQIVND (reference sequence). CDR3 protein: CASSIDNRGRTSTYNEQFF. The CDR3 nucleotides are TGTGCCAGTAGTATAGATAACAGGGGGAGGACCTCAACCTACAATGAGCAGTTCTTC.

CDR3 coding DNA: TGTGCCAGCTTGAGGTGGATCTGGACAAGCTACACCTTC. It encodes CASLRWIWTSYTF. The chain links TRBV6-1 to TRBJ1-2; D might be TRBD1 (5 bases). This CDR3 contains 13 residues. CDR1 is MNHNS, CDR2 SASEGT, per germline. Trimming removed 8 bases from V and 9 bases from J, with 19 bases in between.

To note about this clone: Other DNA sequences of this sample code for an identical CDR3. V usage is TRBV4-3 and J usage is TRBJ2-1; 8 nucleotides align to TRBD2. CDR1 and CDR2 (germline): LGHNA, YSLEER. Germline trimming cut 3 bases from V and 1 base from J; bases unmatched to any gene: 11. This CDR3 has 18 residues. The CDR3, as DNA: TGCGCCAGCAGCCAGGAACTAGCGGCGGCTGCTTCCTACAATGAGCAGTTCTTC. Residues: CASSQELAAAASYNEQFF.

The V call is TRBV6-5, the J call TRBJ1-2, with no clear D. Looked up from germline, CDR1 is MNHEY and CDR2 is SVGAGI. V was cut by 6 bases and J by 7 bases, with 15 bases left in between. This CDR3 contains 13 residues. CDR3 coding DNA: TGTGCCAGCAGCCACGGGGATGTCTGTGGCTACACCTTC. Its translation: CASSHGDVCGYTF.

V and J are TRBV6-1 and TRBJ1-2, with D possibly TRBD1 on 6 matching bases. The CDR3 spans 13 residues. V was shortened by 4 bases and J by 6 bases, with 12 bases between the two germline ends. Per germline, CDR1 MNHNS and CDR2 SASEGT. The CDR3 reads CASSAQGTDGYTF. CDR3 sequence (DNA): TGTGCCAGCAGTGCACAGGGAACAGATGGCTACACCTTC.

For this clone: A much larger clone lies a single base off, so this may be a read error. At the DNA level, this CDR3 is encoded by other sequences in the same sample as well. This sequence joins TRBV27 and TRBJ2-7; 9 positions agree with TRBD1. The CDR3 loop spans 14 amino acids. The V gene's germline CDR1 is MNHEY and CDR2 SMNVEV (reference sequence). Losses at the gene ends were 6 bases for V and 0 bases for J; bases not matched to a gene: 3. CDR3 residues: CASSGQGSSYEQYF. As DNA, the CDR3 is TGTGCCAGCAGCGGACAGGGGAGCTCCTACGAGCAGTACTTC.

In its sample, this clone was seen a few times. The chain combines TRBV30 with TRBJ1-2; TRBD1 agrees at 9 bases. The V and J ends lost 5 bases and 8 bases, in that order; junction bases with no gene match: 9. Germline loops: CDR1 GTSNPN, CDR2 SVGIG (reference sequence). This CDR3 is 13 amino acids long. CDR3 loop: CAWSSGTGRGYTF. The CDR3 region has the DNA TGTGCCTGGTCCTCCGGGACAGGGCGCGGCTACACCTTC.